A selection of T cell receptor beta chains follows, all from one sample in a study of T cell repertoires in cytomegalovirus infection. TCRdb ran MiXCR on the reads and lists one entry per CDR3 protein. Here the sample spans about 890,000 distinct CDR3 sequences, approximately 33% being singletons. What these receptors recognize is not known. This specimen was cultured CD8+ T cells from PBMCs, taken from culture after CMV antigen stimulation. These receptors were obtained from a human donor in good health (CMV status not recorded). Some clones in this sample may be carry-over from other donors' samples. Both conserved end residues are part of each CDR3. The D gene is left open where the match is weak. Rows may omit the clone size; those that give it use once, few, many or a size class.

D: .
V: TRBV7-6
J: TRBJ1-1
length: 14
size: many
CDR3: CASSLSWGGTEAFF
DNA: TGTGCCAGCAGCTTAAGTTGGGGGGGAACTGAAGCTTTCTTT

D: TRBD1
V: TRBV7-6
J: TRBJ2-1
length: 14
size: many
CDR3: CASSPRGAGGEQFF
DNA: TGTGCCAGCAGCCCTCGAGGGGCAGGGGGTGAGCAGTTCTTC

D: .
V: TRBV9
J: TRBJ2-1
length: 16
size: .
CDR3: CASSGRPGTVFDEQFF
DNA: TGTGCCAGCAGCGGCCGACCAGGCACTGTTTTTGATGAGCAGTTCTTC

D: TRBD1
V: TRBV27
J: TRBJ2-2
length: 14
size: .
CDR3: CASSSWTGAGELFF
DNA: TGTGCCAGCAGTTCCTGGACAGGGGCCGGGGAGCTGTTTTTT

D: .
V: TRBV19
J: TRBJ2-1
length: 15
size: few
CDR3: CASSMTGSSYNEQFF
DNA: TGTGCCAGTAGTATGACAGGTAGCTCCTACAATGAGCAGTTCTTC

D: .
V: TRBV7-6
J: TRBJ2-3
length: 16
size: many
CDR3: CASSLTTVGATDTQYF
DNA: TGTGCCAGCAGCCTAACTACGGTCGGGGCGACAGATACGCAGTATTTT

D: .
V: TRBV6-6
J: TRBJ1-4
length: 14
size: .
CDR3: CASTNMATNEKLFF
DNA: TGTGCCAGCACTAATATGGCAACTAATGAAAAACTGTTTTTT

D: .
V: TRBV6-8
J: TRBJ1-5
length: 16
size: few
CDR3: CASSTGHKISNQPQHF
DNA: TGTGCCAGCAGTACGGGACACAAGATTAGCAATCAGCCCCAGCATTTT

D: .
V: TRBV4-1
J: TRBJ1-4
length: 16
size: few
CDR3: CASSHRSGATNEKLFF
DNA: TGCGCCAGCAGCCATCGGTCTGGAGCGACTAATGAAAAACTGTTTTTT

D: TRBD1
V: TRBV29-1
J: TRBJ1-2
length: 11
size: few
CDR3: CSVVDRGGYTF
DNA: TGCAGCGTTGTGGACAGGGGTGGCTACACCTTC

D: .
V: TRBV10-3
J: TRBJ1-5
length: 13
size: few
CDR3: CAISEFTNQPQHF
DNA: TGTGCCATCAGTGAGTTCACAAATCAGCCCCAGCATTTT

D: .
V: TRBV27
J: TRBJ2-3
length: 15
size: .
CDR3: CASTFLASSTDTQYF
DNA: TGTGCCAGCACCTTCCTAGCGTCTAGCACAGATACGCAGTATTTT

D: .
V: TRBV12-5
J: TRBJ2-5
length: 12
size: .
CDR3: CASGFGAETQYF
DNA: TGTGCTAGTGGTTTTGGGGCAGAGACCCAGTACTTC

D: .
V: TRBV7-7
J: TRBJ2-2
length: 15
size: many
CDR3: CASSSRDMNTGELFF
DNA: TGTGCTAGCAGCTCCCGGGACATGAACACCGGGGAGCTGTTTTTT

D: .
V: TRBV28
J: TRBJ1-1
length: 13
size: many
CDR3: CATAPGQNTEAFF
DNA: TGTGCCACAGCACCGGGACAGAACACTGAAGCTTTCTTT

D: .
V: TRBV7-8
J: TRBJ2-2
length: 15
size: .
CDR3: CASTPKAPGTGELFF
DNA: TGTGCCAGCACCCCCAAGGCCCCGGGCACCGGGGAGCTGTTTTTT

D: .
V: TRBV4-2
J: TRBJ2-7
length: 16
size: .
CDR3: CASSPRTGPNLHEQYF
DNA: TGTGCCAGCAGCCCCCGAACCGGACCTAACCTCCACGAGCAGTACTTC

D: TRBD1
V: TRBV28
J: TRBJ2-1
length: 19
size: .
CDR3: CASSLSYIGTGESYNEQFF
DNA: TGTGCCAGCAGTTTGTCCTACATCGGGACAGGGGAATCCTACAATGAGCAGTTCTTC

D: .
V: TRBV5-4
J: TRBJ2-5
length: 13
size: .
CDR3: CASSQAVMETQYF
DNA: TGTGCCAGCAGCCAAGCGGTAATGGAGACCCAGTACTTC

D: TRBD1
V: TRBV7-8
J: TRBJ1-2
length: 15
size: .
CDR3: CAGSRSGGQIYGYTF
DNA: TGTGCCGGCAGCCGAAGCGGGGGACAGATCTATGGCTACACCTTC

D: .
V: TRBV5-4
J: TRBJ2-3
length: 12
size: many
CDR3: CASREGTDTQYF
DNA: TGTGCCAGCAGGGAGGGTACAGATACGCAGTATTTT

D: TRBD2
V: TRBV6-2/TRBV6-3
J: TRBJ2-2
length: 15
size: .
CDR3: CASSRTGGNTGELFF
DNA: TGTGCCAGCAGTCGCACGGGGGGAAACACCGGGGAGCTGTTTTTT

D: TRBD2
V: TRBV6-2/TRBV6-3
J: TRBJ2-3
length: 16
size: .
CDR3: CASSGLAGVTTDTQYF
DNA: TGTGCCAGCAGTGGACTAGCGGGGGTTACCACAGATACGCAGTATTTT

D: TRBD2
V: TRBV11-2
J: TRBJ2-3
length: 16
size: few
CDR3: CASSLDPSGATDTQYF
DNA: TGTGCCAGCAGCTTAGATCCTAGCGGGGCCACAGATACGCAGTATTTT

D: TRBD2
V: TRBV12-3/TRBV12-4
J: TRBJ2-3
length: 15
size: .
CDR3: CASSLRLAGADTQYF
DNA: TGTGCCAGCAGTTTACGGCTAGCGGGGGCAGATACGCAGTATTTT

D: TRBD1
V: TRBV27
J: TRBJ2-1
length: 14
size: .
CDR3: CATSTRTGGNEQFF
DNA: TGTGCCACCTCCACCCGGACAGGGGGCAATGAGCAGTTCTTC

D: TRBD1
V: TRBV20-1
J: TRBJ2-2
length: 15
size: few
CDR3: CSADSGTGESGELFF
DNA: TGCAGTGCCGACTCCGGGACAGGGGAGTCCGGGGAGCTGTTTTTT

D: TRBD1
V: TRBV5-4
J: TRBJ1-2
length: 15
size: .
CDR3: CASSLAGTATSGYTF
DNA: TGTGCCAGCAGCTTGGCGGGGACAGCGACGAGTGGCTACACCTTC

D: .
V: TRBV6-6
J: TRBJ2-2
length: 12
size: .
CDR3: CAGLGNTGELFF
DNA: TGTGCCGGCCTTGGGAACACCGGGGAGCTGTTTTTT

D: .
V: TRBV20-1
J: TRBJ2-7
length: 15
size: few
CDR3: CSARDLSQSSYEQYF
DNA: TGCAGTGCTAGAGATTTGTCACAGAGTTCCTACGAGCAGTACTTC

D: TRBD1
V: TRBV6-2/TRBV6-3
J: TRBJ1-6
length: 16
size: .
CDR3: CASSDPGQGDNSPLHF
DNA: TGTGCCAGCAGTGACCCCGGACAGGGCGATAATTCACCCCTCCACTTT